This T cell receptor (beta chain) is from a study of T cells in Graves' hyperthyroidism and ophthalmopathy. Across the study: Peripheral blood collection took place at initial diagnosis, before any treatment.

This clonotype has only a few counts. Template material for amplifying TCR beta CDR3 regions consisted of RNA transcripts. TCR CDR3 underwent first-round RT-PCR with the HTBI primer set. TCRdb processed the multiplex PCR reads anew with MiXCR; each CDR3 protein has one entry. The sample includes 450,000 to 550,000 distinct CDR3 sequences, about 24% of them seen just once. Exclusion of a patient resulted from uncontrolled infection, other autoimmune disease, pregnancy or lactation. Germline V gene sequence: CDR1 SGHAT, CDR2 FQDESV (reference sequence). The V end lost 0 bases, the J end lost 0 bases, and 18 bases lay between the germline ends. This CDR3 has 18 amino acids.

The source material was blood. This sequence originates from a woman aged 30 to 39 with Graves' ophthalmopathy. This sequence joins TRBV11-1 and TRBJ2-7; the D gene is possibly TRBD2 (6 bases). The CDR3 loop reads CASSLARDSLGDSYEQYF. The CDR3 DNA reads TGTGCCAGCAGCTTAGCCCGGGACTCCCTCGGGGACTCCTACGAGCAGTACTTC.